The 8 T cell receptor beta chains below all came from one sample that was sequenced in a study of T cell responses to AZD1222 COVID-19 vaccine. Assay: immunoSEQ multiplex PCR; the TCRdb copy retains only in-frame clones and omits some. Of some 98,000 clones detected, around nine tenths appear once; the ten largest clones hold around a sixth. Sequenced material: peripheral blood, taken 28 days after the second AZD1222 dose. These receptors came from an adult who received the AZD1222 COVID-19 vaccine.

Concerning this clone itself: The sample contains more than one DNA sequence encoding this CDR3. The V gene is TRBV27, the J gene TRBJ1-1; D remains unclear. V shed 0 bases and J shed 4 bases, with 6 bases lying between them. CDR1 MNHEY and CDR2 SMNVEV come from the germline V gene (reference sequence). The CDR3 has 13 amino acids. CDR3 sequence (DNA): TGTGCCAGCAGTTTATCGGGTTTCACTGAAGCTTTCTTT. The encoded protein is CASSLSGFTEAFF.

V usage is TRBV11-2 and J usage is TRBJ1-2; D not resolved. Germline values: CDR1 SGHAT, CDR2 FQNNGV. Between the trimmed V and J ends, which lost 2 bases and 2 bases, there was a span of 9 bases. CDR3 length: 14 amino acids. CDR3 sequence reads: CASSLPPANYGYTF. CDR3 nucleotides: TGTGCCAGCAGCTTACCCCCAGCGAACTATGGCTACACCTTC.

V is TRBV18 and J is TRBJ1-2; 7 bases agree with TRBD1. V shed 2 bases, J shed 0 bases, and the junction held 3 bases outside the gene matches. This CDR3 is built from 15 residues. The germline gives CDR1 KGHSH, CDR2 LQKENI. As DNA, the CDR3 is TGTGCCAGCTCACCAGGGACAGACACTAACTATGGCTACACCTTC. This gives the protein CASSPGTDTNYGYTF.

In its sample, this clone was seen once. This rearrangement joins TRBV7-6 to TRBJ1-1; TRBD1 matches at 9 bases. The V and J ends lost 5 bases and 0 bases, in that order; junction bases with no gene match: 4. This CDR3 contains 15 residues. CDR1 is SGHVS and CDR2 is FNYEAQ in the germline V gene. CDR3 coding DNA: TGTGCCAGCAGCGCCGGACAGGGGATGAACACTGAAGCTTTCTTT. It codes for CASSAGQGMNTEAFF.

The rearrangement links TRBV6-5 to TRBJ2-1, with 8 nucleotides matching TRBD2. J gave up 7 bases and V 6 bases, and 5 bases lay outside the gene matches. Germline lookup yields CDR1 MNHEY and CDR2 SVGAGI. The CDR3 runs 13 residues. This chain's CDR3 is CASSGLAQNEQFF. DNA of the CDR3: TGTGCCAGCAGCGGACTAGCCCAAAATGAGCAGTTCTTC.

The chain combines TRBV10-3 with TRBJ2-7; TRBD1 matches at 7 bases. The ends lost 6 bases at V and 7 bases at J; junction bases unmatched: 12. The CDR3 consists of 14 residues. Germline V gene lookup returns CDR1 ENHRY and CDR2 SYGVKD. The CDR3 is CAISEPGQRREQYF. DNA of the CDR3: TGTGCCATCAGCGAGCCGGGACAGCGTAGGGAGCAGTACTTC.

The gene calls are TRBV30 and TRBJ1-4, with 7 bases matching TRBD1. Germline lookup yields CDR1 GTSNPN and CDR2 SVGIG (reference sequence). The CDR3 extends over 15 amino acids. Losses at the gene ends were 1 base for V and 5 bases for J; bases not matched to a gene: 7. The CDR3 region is CAWSAQQGGNEKLFF. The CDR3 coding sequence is TGTGCCTGGAGTGCACAGCAGGGGGGGAATGAAAAACTGTTTTTT. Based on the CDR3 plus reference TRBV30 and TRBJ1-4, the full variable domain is SQTIHQWPATLVQPVGSPLSLECTVEGTSNPNLYWYRQAAGRGLQLLFYSVGIGQISSEVPQNLSASRPQDRQFILSSKKLLLSDSGFYLCAWSAQQGGNEKLFFGSGTQLSVL.

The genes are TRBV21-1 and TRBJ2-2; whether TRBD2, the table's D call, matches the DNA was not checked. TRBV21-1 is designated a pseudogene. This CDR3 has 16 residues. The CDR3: CASSKEGTSGNGELFF. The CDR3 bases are TGTGCCAGCAGCAAAGAGGGAACTAGCGGGAACGGGGAGCTGTTTTTT.